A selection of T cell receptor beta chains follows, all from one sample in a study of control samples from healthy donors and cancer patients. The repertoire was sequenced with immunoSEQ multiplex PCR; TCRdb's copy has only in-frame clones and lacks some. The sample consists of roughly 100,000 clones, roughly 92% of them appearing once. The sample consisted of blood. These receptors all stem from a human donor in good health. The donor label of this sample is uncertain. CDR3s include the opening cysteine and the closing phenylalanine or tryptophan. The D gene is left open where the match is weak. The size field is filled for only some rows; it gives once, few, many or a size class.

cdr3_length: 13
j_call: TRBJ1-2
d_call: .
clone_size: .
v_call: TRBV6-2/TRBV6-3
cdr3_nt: TGTGCCAGCAGTTACGGACAACTCTATGGCTACACCTTC
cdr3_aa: CASSYGQLYGYTF

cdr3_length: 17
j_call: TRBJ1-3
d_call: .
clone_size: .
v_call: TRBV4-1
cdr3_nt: TGCGCCAGCAGCCAAGAATCTATCGGGGTTACTGGAAACACCATATATTTT
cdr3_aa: CASSQESIGVTGNTIYF

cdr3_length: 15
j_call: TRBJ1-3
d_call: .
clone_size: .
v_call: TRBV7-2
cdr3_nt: TGTGCCAGCAGCCCCCCTGGAATCTCTGGAAACACCATATATTTT
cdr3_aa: CASSPPGISGNTIYF

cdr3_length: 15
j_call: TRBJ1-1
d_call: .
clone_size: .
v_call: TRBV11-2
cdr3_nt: TGTGCCAGCAGCTTCGGGGGAGGGAGTTATACTGAAGCTTTCTTT
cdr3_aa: CASSFGGGSYTEAFF

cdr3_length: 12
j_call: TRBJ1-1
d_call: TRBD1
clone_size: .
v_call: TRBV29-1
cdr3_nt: TGCAGCGTGACACAGGGGGGCACTGAAGCTTTCTTT
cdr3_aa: CSVTQGGTEAFF

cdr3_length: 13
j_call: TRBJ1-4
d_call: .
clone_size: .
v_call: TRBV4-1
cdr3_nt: TGCGCCAGCAGCCAGGGTGTTGGTGAAAAACTGTTTTTT
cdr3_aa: CASSQGVGEKLFF

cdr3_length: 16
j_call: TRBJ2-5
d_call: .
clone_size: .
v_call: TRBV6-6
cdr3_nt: TGTGCCAGCAGCCCCCGGTGGGGGGGGGCCTTGGAGACCCAGTACTTC
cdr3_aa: CASSPRWGGALETQYF

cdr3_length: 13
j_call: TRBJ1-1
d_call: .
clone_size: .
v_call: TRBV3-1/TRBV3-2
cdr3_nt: TGTGCCAGCAGCCGACACGAGAACACTGAAGCTTTCTTT
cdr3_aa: CASSRHENTEAFF

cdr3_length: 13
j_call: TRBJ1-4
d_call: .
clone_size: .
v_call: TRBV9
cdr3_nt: TGTGCCAGCTCCCCCTGGACAAGTGGAAAACTGTTTTTT
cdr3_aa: CASSPWTSGKLFF

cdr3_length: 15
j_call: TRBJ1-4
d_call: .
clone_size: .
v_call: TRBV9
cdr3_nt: TGTGCCAGCAGCGCCCGTATCGCAACTAATGAAAAACTGTTTTTT
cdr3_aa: CASSARIATNEKLFF

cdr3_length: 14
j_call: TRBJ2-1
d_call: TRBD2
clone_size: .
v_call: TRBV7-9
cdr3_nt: TGTGCCAGCGGACTAGCGGGGGGCGGGGATGAGCAGTTCTTC
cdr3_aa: CASGLAGGGDEQFF

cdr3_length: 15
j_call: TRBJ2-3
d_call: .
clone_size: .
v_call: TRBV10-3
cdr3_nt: TGTGCCATCAGTGAGCGCGGGGCCCGCACAGATACGCAGTATTTT
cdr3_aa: CAISERGARTDTQYF

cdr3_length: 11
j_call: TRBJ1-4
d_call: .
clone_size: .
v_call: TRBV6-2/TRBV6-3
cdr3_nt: TGTGCCAGCAGTCTCGGACTCAAACTGTTTTTT
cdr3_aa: CASSLGLKLFF

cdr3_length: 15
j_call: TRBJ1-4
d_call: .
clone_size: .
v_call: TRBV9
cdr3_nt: TGTGCCAGCAGCGTAGGGTCAGGGCGCGGTGAAAAACTGTTTTTT
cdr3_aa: CASSVGSGRGEKLFF

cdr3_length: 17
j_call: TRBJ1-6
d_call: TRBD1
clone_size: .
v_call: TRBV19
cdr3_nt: TGTGCCAGTAGTATACCTTCAGGGGGCGCGTATAATTCACCCCTCCACTTT
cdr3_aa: CASSIPSGGAYNSPLHF

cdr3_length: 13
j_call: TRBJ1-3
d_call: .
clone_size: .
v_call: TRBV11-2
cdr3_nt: TGTGCCAGCAGCCGCGGGTTGGGAGACACCATATATTTT
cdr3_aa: CASSRGLGDTIYF

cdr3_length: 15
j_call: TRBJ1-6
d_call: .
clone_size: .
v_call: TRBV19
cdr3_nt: TGTGCCAGTAGTCCATCGGGGGGCGATAATTCACCCCTCCACTTT
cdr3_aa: CASSPSGGDNSPLHF

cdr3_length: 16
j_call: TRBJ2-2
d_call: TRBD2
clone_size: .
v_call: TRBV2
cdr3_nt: TGTGCCAGCAAGGGACTAGCGGTATCCAACACCGGGGAGCTGTTTTTT
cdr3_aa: CASKGLAVSNTGELFF

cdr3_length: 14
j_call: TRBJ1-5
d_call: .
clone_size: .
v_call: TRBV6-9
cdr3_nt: TGTGCCTCCGGGGACTTTCATAGCAATCAGCCCCAGCATTTT
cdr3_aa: CASGDFHSNQPQHF

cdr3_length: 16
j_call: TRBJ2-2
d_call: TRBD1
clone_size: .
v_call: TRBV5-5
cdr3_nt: TGTGCCAGCAGCGGTATCGACAGGGCGAACACCGGGGAGCTGTTTTTT
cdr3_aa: CASSGIDRANTGELFF

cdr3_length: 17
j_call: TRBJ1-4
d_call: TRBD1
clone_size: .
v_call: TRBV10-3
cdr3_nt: TGTGCCATCAGTGATGAGAGAGACAGGGGCTTGGGTGAAAAACTGTTTTTT
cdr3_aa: CAISDERDRGLGEKLFF

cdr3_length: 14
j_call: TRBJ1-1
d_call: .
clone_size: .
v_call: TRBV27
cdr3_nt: TGTGCCAGCAGTTTAGGGGGGCATGGGACTGAAGCTTTCTTT
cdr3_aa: CASSLGGHGTEAFF

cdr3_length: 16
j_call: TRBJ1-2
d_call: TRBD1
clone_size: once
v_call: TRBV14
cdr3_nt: TGTGCCAGCAGCATCCGGACAGGGGGGGTCGACTATGGCTACACCTTC
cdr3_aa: CASSIRTGGVDYGYTF

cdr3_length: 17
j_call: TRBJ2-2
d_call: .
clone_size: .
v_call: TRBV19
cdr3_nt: TGTGCCAGTAGTCCCCGGGGGCGGGGAGCGAACACCGGGGAGCTGTTTTTT
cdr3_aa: CASSPRGRGANTGELFF

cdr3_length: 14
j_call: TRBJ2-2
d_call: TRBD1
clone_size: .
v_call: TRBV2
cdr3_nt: TGTGCCAGCAGTGGGGGACAGGCGAACGGGGAGCTGTTTTTT
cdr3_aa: CASSGGQANGELFF

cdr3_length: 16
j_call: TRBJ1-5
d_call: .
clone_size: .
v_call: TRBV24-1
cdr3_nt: TGTGCCACCAGTGATTCCAGCGCAGGGGCTAATCAGCCCCAGCATTTT
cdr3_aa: CATSDSSAGANQPQHF

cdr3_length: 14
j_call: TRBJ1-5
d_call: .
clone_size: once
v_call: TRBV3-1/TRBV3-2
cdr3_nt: TGTGCCAGCAGCTCCAGGGGTCTGGACCAGCCCCAGCATTTT
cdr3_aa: CASSSRGLDQPQHF

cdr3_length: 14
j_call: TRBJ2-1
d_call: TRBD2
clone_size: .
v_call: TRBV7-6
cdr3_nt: TGTGCCAGCAGCTTAGCGCTTCGGGGGGACCTGGAGTTCTTC
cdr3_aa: CASSLALRGDLEFF

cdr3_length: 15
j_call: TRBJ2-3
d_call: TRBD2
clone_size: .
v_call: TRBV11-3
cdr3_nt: TGTGCCAGCACCTTAAGCGGGGCGACCACAGATACGCAGTATTTT
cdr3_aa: CASTLSGATTDTQYF

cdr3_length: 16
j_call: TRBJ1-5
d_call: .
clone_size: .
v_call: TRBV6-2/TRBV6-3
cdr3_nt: TGTGCCAGCAGTCAAAGGGCCTCCTATAGCAATCAGCCCCAGCATTTT
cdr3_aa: CASSQRASYSNQPQHF

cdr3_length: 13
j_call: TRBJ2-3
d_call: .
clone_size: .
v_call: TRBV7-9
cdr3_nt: TGTGCCAGCAGCTTAGCTGGGGAAGATACGCAGTATTTT
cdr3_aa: CASSLAGEDTQYF

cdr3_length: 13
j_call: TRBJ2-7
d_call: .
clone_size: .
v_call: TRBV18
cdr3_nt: TGTGCCAGCTCACCAATGGACCGGGGGGAGCAGTACTTC
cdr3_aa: CASSPMDRGEQYF

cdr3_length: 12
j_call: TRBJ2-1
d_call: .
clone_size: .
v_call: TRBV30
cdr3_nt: TGTGCCTGGAGTGTAGCGGAGAATGAGCAGTTCTTC
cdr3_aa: CAWSVAENEQFF

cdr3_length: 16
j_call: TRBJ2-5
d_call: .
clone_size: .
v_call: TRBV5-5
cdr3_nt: TGTGCCAGCAGCTTTTATCAGGGCCAGCGGATTGGGGCCCAGTACTTC
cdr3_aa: CASSFYQGQRIGAQYF

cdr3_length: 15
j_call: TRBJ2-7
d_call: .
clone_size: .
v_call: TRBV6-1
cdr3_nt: TGTGCCAGCAGTGAAGCATCCGGTTCCTCCTACGAGCAGTACTTC
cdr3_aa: CASSEASGSSYEQYF

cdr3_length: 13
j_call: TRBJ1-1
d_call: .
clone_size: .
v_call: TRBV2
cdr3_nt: TGTGCCACAACGCTGTGGGCTAACACTGAAGCTTTCTTT
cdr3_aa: CATTLWANTEAFF

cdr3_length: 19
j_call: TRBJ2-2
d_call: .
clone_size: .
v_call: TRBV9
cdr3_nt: TGTGCCAGCAGCGTACGCCCCGGTGGGGGGGCGGTCAACACCGGGGAGCTGTTTTTT
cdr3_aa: CASSVRPGGGAVNTGELFF

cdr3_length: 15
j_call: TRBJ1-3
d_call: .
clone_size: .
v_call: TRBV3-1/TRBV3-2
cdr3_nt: TGTGCCAGCAGCCAAGTAGGTAACTCTGGAAACACCATATATTTT
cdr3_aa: CASSQVGNSGNTIYF

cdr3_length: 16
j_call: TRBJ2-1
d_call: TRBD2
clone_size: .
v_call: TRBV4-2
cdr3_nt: TGTGCCAGCAGCCAAGATTTTGCGGCGGGGGGGCCTTCGCAGTTCTTC
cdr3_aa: CASSQDFAAGGPSQFF

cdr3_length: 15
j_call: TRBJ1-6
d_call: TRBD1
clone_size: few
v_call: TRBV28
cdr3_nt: TGTGCCAGCAGAGAACCGACAGGGCATAATTCACCCCTCCACTTT
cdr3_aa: CASREPTGHNSPLHF

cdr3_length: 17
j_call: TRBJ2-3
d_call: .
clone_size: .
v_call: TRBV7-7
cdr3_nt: TGTGCCAGCAGCTTAGGTGGCGGGGGCCTCGGCACAGATACGCAGTATTTT
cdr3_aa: CASSLGGGGLGTDTQYF

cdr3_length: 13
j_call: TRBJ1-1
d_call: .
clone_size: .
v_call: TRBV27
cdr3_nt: TGTGCCAGCAGTTCCGGACAGAACACTGAAGCTTTCTTT
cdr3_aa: CASSSGQNTEAFF

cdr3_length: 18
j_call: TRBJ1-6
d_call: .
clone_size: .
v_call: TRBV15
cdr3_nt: TGTGCCACCAGCAGAGATGCGGCAGGGGCTTCCTATAATTCACCCCTCCACTTT
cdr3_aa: CATSRDAAGASYNSPLHF

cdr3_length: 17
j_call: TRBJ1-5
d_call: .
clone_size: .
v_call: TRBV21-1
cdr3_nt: TGTGCCAGCAGCAAACACACACAGGGTAGTAACAATCAGCCCCAGCATTTT
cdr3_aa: CASSKHTQGSNNQPQHF

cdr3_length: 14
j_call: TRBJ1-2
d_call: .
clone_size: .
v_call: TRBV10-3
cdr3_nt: TGTGCCATCAGTGAGTCGGGTCAGGAGTTTGGCTACACCTTC
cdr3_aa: CAISESGQEFGYTF

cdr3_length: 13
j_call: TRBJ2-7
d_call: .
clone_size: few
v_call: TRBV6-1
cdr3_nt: TGTGCCAGCAGTGAAAATCCCCTCTACGAGCAGTACTTC
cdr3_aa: CASSENPLYEQYF

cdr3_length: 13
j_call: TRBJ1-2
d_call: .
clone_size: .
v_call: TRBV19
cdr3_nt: TGTGCCAGTAGTATTAATGAACTCTATGGCTACACCTTC
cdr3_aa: CASSINELYGYTF

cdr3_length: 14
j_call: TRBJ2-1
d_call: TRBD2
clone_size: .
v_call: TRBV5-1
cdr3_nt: TGCGCCAGCAGCCCAAGCGGGGACTACAATGAGCAGTTCTTC
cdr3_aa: CASSPSGDYNEQFF

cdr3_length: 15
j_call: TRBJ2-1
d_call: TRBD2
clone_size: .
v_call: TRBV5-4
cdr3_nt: TGTGCCAGCAGCCTGAGCGGGGGCCTATTCTATGAGCAGTTCTTC
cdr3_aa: CASSLSGGLFYEQFF

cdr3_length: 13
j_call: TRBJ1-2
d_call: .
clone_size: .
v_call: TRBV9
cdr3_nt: TGTGCCAGCAGCCCCGTGCCGGGAAATGGCTACACCTTC
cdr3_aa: CASSPVPGNGYTF